Sequencing of this T cell receptor (beta chain) was carried out in a study of response to subunit inactivated influenza vaccine. This CDR3 comprises 15 residues. The germline V gene has CDR1 SQVTM and CDR2 ANQGSEA. Trimming took 4 bases from V and 0 from J, leaving 14 bases between them. TCRdb reprocessed the RT-PCR reads with MiXCR, giving one entry per CDR3 protein. The sample records about 700,000 distinct CDR3 sequences, around 14% being singletons. This TCR was sampled from a man aged 45-65 years who received an inactivated influenza vaccine. The J gene is TRBJ2-3, the V gene TRBV29-1; tentative D call: TRBD2 (5 bases). Source: PBMCs from blood, taken around 15 days before vaccination. CDR3 sequence (DNA): TGCAGCGTTGGATCTTTGAGGGCTAGCACAGATACGCAGTATTTT. This sequence encodes CSVGSLRASTDTQYF.